The 25 T cell receptor beta chains listed next were all sequenced from one sample in a study of siplizumab effects on memory and regulatory T cells. Produced via immunoSEQ multiplex PCR; TCRdb's table is partial and in-frame only. The sample comprises 87,000 or so clones, 85% to 90% of which are singletons, and about 16% rests with the top ten. Input material: CD4+ T cells sorted from blood. The receptors stem from a human donor in good health.

The chain links TRBV7-3 to TRBJ2-5; D possibly corresponds to TRBD1 (5 bases). Trimming stripped 1 base from V and 1 base from J, with 10 bases between. CDR3 size: 15 residues. Germline V lookup: CDR1 SGHTA, CDR2 FQGTGA. CDR3 nucleotide sequence: TGTGCCAGCAGCTTAATACCAGGGCCCCAAGAGACCCAGTACTTC. It is translated as CASSLIPGPQETQYF.

The V gene is TRBV4-1, the J gene TRBJ2-3, with TRBD2 matching 8 bases. The CDR3 has 17 residues. Germline assignment: CDR1 MGHRA and CDR2 YSYEKL. V was pared by 0 bases and J by 5 bases, with 10 bases of the junction left unmatched. CDR3 loop: CASSQDRAGVNRDTQYF. The CDR3 DNA is TGCGCCAGCAGCCAAGATCGAGCGGGAGTCAACAGAGATACGCAGTATTTT.

The gene calls are TRBV2 and TRBJ2-4; D is tentatively TRBD1 or TRBD2 (5 bases each). CDR1 and CDR2 (germline): SNHLY, FYNNEI. Trimming removed 2 bases at V and 7 bases at J, with 15 bases between. There are 15 residues in the CDR3. CDR3 residues: CASSETRTLGNIQYF. CDR3 DNA: TGTGCCAGCAGTGAAACGAGGACACTAGGGAACATTCAGTACTTC.

This chain links TRBV25-1 with TRBJ1-5; 7 positions agree with TRBD1. V trimming: 4 bases; J trimming: 0 bases; junction bases outside the gene matches: 6. Germline lookup yields CDR1 MGHDK and CDR2 SYGVNS. The CDR3 extends over 16 amino acids. CDR3 in amino acids: CASSGPTGVSNQPQHF. CDR3 DNA sequence: TGTGCCAGCAGTGGCCCCACAGGGGTTAGCAATCAGCCCCAGCATTTT.

The chain recombines TRBV19 with TRBJ1-1; D unclear. The germline V gene encodes CDR1 LNHDA and CDR2 SQIVND (reference sequence). The ends were cut back, 5 bases at V and 1 base at J, with 8 bases in the middle. The CDR3 runs 13 residues. This CDR3 reads CASSVTGNTEAFF. In DNA, the CDR3 is TGTGCCAGTAGTGTAACGGGGAACACTGAAGCTTTCTTT.

J is TRBJ1-5 and V is TRBV7-9; D may be TRBD1 (6 bases). V lost 4 bases, J lost 2 bases, and 15 bases lay in between. The length of the CDR3 is 16 residues. Germline V gene lookup returns CDR1 SEHNR and CDR2 FQNEAQ (reference sequence). CDR3 nucleotide sequence: TGTGCCAGCAGCTCAGTTTCAGGGGCCGGCAATCAGCCCCAGCATTTT. Translating it yields CASSSVSGAGNQPQHF.

V usage is TRBV12-5 and J usage is TRBJ2-1; D is tentatively TRBD1 or TRBD2 (5 bases each). Trimming left V 1 base short and J 2 bases short, with 15 bases between. Germline V gives CDR1 LGHNT, CDR2 FRNRAP. The CDR3 runs 17 residues. The CDR3 sequence is CASGLGQGAATYNEQFF. For the CDR3, the DNA is TGTGCTAGTGGTTTGGGGCAGGGAGCGGCTACCTACAATGAGCAGTTCTTC.

This sequence joins TRBV12-5 and TRBJ2-2, with a tentative D call TRBD2 (6 bases). CDR3 length: 13 amino acids. Trimming took 8 bases from V and 3 from J, leaving 10 bases between them. The V gene's germline CDR1 is LGHNT and CDR2 FRNRAP. CDR3 nucleotide sequence: TGTGCTAGTCTAGCGACTTACACCGGGGAGCTGTTTTTT. Encoded protein: CASLATYTGELFF.

This chain joins TRBV4-1 and TRBJ2-2, with D unclear. The V gene lost 4 bases and the J gene lost 4 bases, with 13 bases spanning the gap. There are 15 residues in the CDR3. CDR1 and CDR2 (germline): MGHRA, YSYEKL. The DNA for the CDR3 is TGCGCCAGCAGCCGACCAGGCGGCGGCACCGGGGAGCTGTTTTTT. As protein: CASSRPGGGTGELFF.

This chain connects TRBV15 to TRBJ2-1, with D uncertain. V lost 0 bases and J lost 7, with 10 bases in between. CDR3 size: 14 residues. Germline CDR1 is LNHNV and CDR2 is YYDKDF (reference sequence). DNA for the CDR3: TGTGCCACCAGCAGAGATATCCCCGGTAATGAGCAGTTCTTC. This encodes CATSRDIPGNEQFF.

V and J are TRBV27 and TRBJ2-6; D may match TRBD1 or TRBD2 (5 bases each). Germline CDR1 and CDR2: MNHEY and SMNVEV (reference sequence). Trimming pared 5 bases from V and 0 bases from J, leaving 14 bases between. This CDR3 contains 17 residues. CDR3 DNA: TGTGCCAGCAGTCCCCCGGGACCTAACTCTGGGGCCAACGTCCTGACTTTC. Translated, it gives CASSPPGPNSGANVLTF.

The V gene is TRBV27, the J gene TRBJ1-1; 7 bases match TRBD1. This CDR3 region has 14 residues. CDR1 is MNHEY, CDR2 SMNVEV, per germline (reference sequence). Unmatched junction bases numbered 6, after V lost 7 bases and J lost 1 base. Here the CDR3 reads CASKRQGENTEAFF. In nucleotides, the CDR3 is TGTGCCAGCAAGCGTCAGGGGGAGAACACTGAAGCTTTCTTT.

This chain connects TRBV28 to TRBJ2-6; D is unresolved. CDR1 and CDR2 from the germline V gene are MDHEN and SYDVKM. V was trimmed by 2 bases and J by 0 bases, leaving 11 bases between them. The CDR3 runs to 17 residues. CDR3 in amino acids: CASSLKAPSSGANVLTF. The DNA of the CDR3 is TGTGCCAGCAGTTTAAAAGCCCCGAGCTCTGGGGCCAACGTCCTGACTTTC.

V gene TRBV11-3 combines with J gene TRBJ2-7; 8 positions match TRBD1. From germline, CDR1 is SGHNT and CDR2 YENEEA. With V trimmed by 0 bases and J by 1 base, 5 bases remained unmatched. This CDR3 region has 16 residues. Written as DNA, the CDR3 is TGTGCCAGCAGCTTAGAGTTGGGACAGGCATCCTACGAGCAGTACTTC. Amino acids: CASSLELGQASYEQYF.

This sequence joins TRBV28 and TRBJ2-1; 7 bases align to TRBD1. CDR3 length: 19 residues. Germline lookup yields CDR1 MDHEN and CDR2 SYDVKM. V was pared by 5 bases and J by 0 bases, with 16 bases of the junction left unmatched. CDR3 sequence: CASSPRPWTGLSSYNEQFF. Here the CDR3 DNA reads TGTGCCAGCAGTCCTCGCCCTTGGACAGGTTTGAGCTCCTACAATGAGCAGTTCTTC.

This clone was recorded only once. V and J are TRBV7-9 and TRBJ2-7, with D possibly matching TRBD2 (6 bases). Germline assignment: CDR1 SEHNR and CDR2 FQNEAQ (reference sequence). Trimming took 5 bases from V and 2 from J, leaving 10 bases between them. CDR3 length: 13 amino acids. CDR3 loop: CASSVGGTYEQYF. The CDR3 DNA reads TGTGCCAGCAGCGTCGGGGGTACCTACGAGCAGTACTTC.

A word on this clone: At one end, the junction sequence differs from germline, possibly due to a read error. The chain joins TRBV11-2 to TRBJ2-7; the match to TRBD2 covers 7 bases. The CDR3 runs 11 residues. Germline values: CDR1 SGHAT, CDR2 FQNNGV. The CDR3: CASSGGAGPHF. CDR3 in DNA: TGTGCCAGCAGCGGGGGAGCGGGACCCCACTTC.

The chain uses TRBV29-1 and TRBJ2-6, with D possibly being TRBD1 (5 bases). Germline V gene sequence: CDR1 SQVTM, CDR2 ANQGSEA. Trimming shortened V by 4 bases and J by 0 bases, and 13 bases separated the two germline ends. This CDR3 has 16 residues. CDR3 nucleotides: TGCAGCGTTGCGGGTACAGGCATCTCTGGGGCCAACGTCCTGACTTTC. This encodes CSVAGTGISGANVLTF.

V is TRBV7-2 and J is TRBJ2-6; D not certain. Germline V gives CDR1 SGHTA, CDR2 FQGNSA. The V gene lost 5 bases and the J gene lost 2 bases, with 7 bases spanning the gap. The CDR3 contains 14 residues. The CDR3 region is CASSPITGANVLTF. For the CDR3, the DNA is TGTGCCAGCAGCCCGATAACTGGGGCCAACGTCCTGACTTTC.

The V and J genes are TRBV6-1 and TRBJ2-1, with D perhaps matching TRBD2 (6 bases). The V and J ends lost 6 bases and 5 bases respectively, with 11 bases between them. Germline V gene sequence: CDR1 MNHNS, CDR2 SASEGT. This CDR3 comprises 13 residues. CDR3 protein: CASSPSDHNEQFF. As DNA, the CDR3 is TGTGCCAGCAGCCCTAGCGACCACAATGAGCAGTTCTTC.

The chain carries TRBV4-2 and TRBJ2-7, with D unclear. V lost 1 base, J lost 0 bases, and 7 bases lay in between. This CDR3 is built from 14 residues. Germline V CDR1 and CDR2: LGHNA, YNFKEQ. The DNA of the CDR3 is TGTGCCAGCAGCCAAGGACTGTACTCCTACGAGCAGTACTTC. This codes for CASSQGLYSYEQYF.

The chain couples TRBV6-1 to TRBJ2-7; D is possibly TRBD1 or TRBD2 (5 bases each). The CDR3 totals 14 residues. Germline assignment: CDR1 MNHNS and CDR2 SASEGT. Trimming took 1 base from V and 3 from J, leaving 10 bases between them. CDR3 sequence reads: CASSEGGSDYEQYF. DNA for the CDR3: TGTGCCAGCAGTGAAGGGGGGTCAGACTACGAGCAGTACTTC.

The V call is TRBV7-2, the J call TRBJ1-2, with D unresolved. Trimming took 3 bases from V and 5 from J, leaving 7 bases between them. The CDR3 extends over 12 amino acids. Per germline, CDR1 SGHTA and CDR2 FQGNSA. In DNA, the CDR3 is TGTGCCAGCAGCTTGATGGGTTATGGCTACACCTTC. Protein product: CASSLMGYGYTF.

The chain couples TRBV19 to TRBJ2-2; D not resolved. This CDR3 has 14 amino acids. V was clipped by 10 bases and J by 3 bases, with 15 bases between them. Germline CDR1 reads LNHDA; CDR2 reads SQIVND (reference sequence). The CDR3 is CATSFQIYTGELFF. The CDR3 coding sequence is TGTGCCACCTCCTTCCAGATTTACACCGGGGAGCTGTTTTTT.

The genes are TRBV7-2 and TRBJ2-1; no firm D call. Germline values: CDR1 SGHTA, CDR2 FQGNSA. The CDR3 has 16 residues. Trimming pared 0 bases from V and 0 bases from J, leaving 9 bases between. Here the CDR3 DNA reads TGTGCCAGCAGCTTAGCATACGGCAGCTCCTACAATGAGCAGTTCTTC. It specifies CASSLAYGSSYNEQFF.